These T cell receptor beta chains were read from a single sample in a study of shared clonotypes between healthy human individuals. Data came from immunoSEQ multiplex PCR; TCRdb stores just in-frame clones and leaves some out. Of about 730,000 clones in the sample, just under 75% were seen once. Material for sequencing was memory CD4+ T cells sorted from blood. The source of these receptors is a woman aged 30 to 39 in good health. Each CDR3 is given with its conserved first and last residue. D genes are given only for firm matches. Expanded clones are given a class, and other clones once, few, many or no size at all.

cdr3_nt cdr3_aa j_call clone_size v_call d_call
TGTGCCAGCAGCTTATTGGCAGCCCAAGAGACCCAGTACTTC CASSLLAAQETQYF TRBJ2-5 once TRBV7-2 -
TGTGCCAGCAGCACCTTATACAAGACAGGGGACACCGGGGAGCTGTTTTTT CASSTLYKTGDTGELFF TRBJ2-2 - TRBV11-2 TRBD1
TGTGCCAGCAGGGACAGGGGGCGAACGGTTGAGCAGTACTTC CASRDRGRTVEQYF TRBJ2-5 - TRBV2 TRBD1
TGTGCCAGCAGGAACGAAGGGACATACACCGGGGAGCTGTTTTTT CASRNEGTYTGELFF TRBJ2-2 few TRBV2 -
TGTGCCAGCAGTCCGACCGGGACCAATAATTACAATGAGCAGTTCTTC CASSPTGTNNYNEQFF TRBJ2-1 once TRBV27 -
TGTGCCAGCAGCTTAGCGTCCTACGAGCAGTACTTC CASSLASYEQYF TRBJ2-7 - TRBV11-2 -
TGTGCCAGCAGTTACCACGGGGGCCGGAGAATCTATGGCTACACCTTC CASSYHGGRRIYGYTF TRBJ1-2 - TRBV6-5 -
TGTGCCAGCACACCTACAGGGATAGCTAACTATGGCTACACCTTC CASTPTGIANYGYTF TRBJ1-2 - TRBV11-1 -
TGTGCCAGCAGCTTAGAGGGGTCTAGCACAGATACGCAGTATTTT CASSLEGSSTDTQYF TRBJ2-3 few TRBV7-2 -
TGTGCCAGTAGTCTAACGGGACAAACCTACGAGCAGTACTTC CASSLTGQTYEQYF TRBJ2-7 - TRBV19 -
TGTGCCATCAGTGAACCGGACAGGGGGCTTCGGGGTACGCAGTATTTT CAISEPDRGLRGTQYF TRBJ2-3 - TRBV10-3 TRBD1
TGTGCCAGCAGCCAAGCTGAGGGGACCCTATACGAGCAGTACTTC CASSQAEGTLYEQYF TRBJ2-7 - TRBV4-2 -
TGTGCCAGCAGTTCCCTTGACGGCTATGGCTACACCTTC CASSSLDGYGYTF TRBJ1-2 - TRBV6-6 -
TGTGCCAGCAGCTCCGGACTAGCGGGCATCACCGGGGAGCTGTTTTTT CASSSGLAGITGELFF TRBJ2-2 - TRBV7-9 TRBD2
TGTGCCAGCAGCTTATGGGGTAGCGGAAGAAATCAAGAGACCCAGTACTTC CASSLWGSGRNQETQYF TRBJ2-5 - TRBV7-9 -
TGTGCCAGCTCACCACAGGGAGGTCGGACTGAAGCTTTCTTT CASSPQGGRTEAFF TRBJ1-1 - TRBV18 -
TGTGCCAGCAGTGACCCGGGACAGGGGCCCCAGTACTTC CASSDPGQGPQYF TRBJ2-7 - TRBV25-1 TRBD1
TGTGCCAGCAGTGACAGGGAGGAGGCTTTCTTT CASSDREEAFF TRBJ1-1 - TRBV25-1 -
TGTGCCAGCAGTCGTCCGGGACTAGCGGGAGGGAGCTCCTACAATGAGCAGTTCTTC CASSRPGLAGGSSYNEQFF TRBJ2-1 - TRBV27 TRBD2
TGTGCCAGCACCACAGCCGGGCAGATCTACGAGCAGTACTTC CASTTAGQIYEQYF TRBJ2-7 - TRBV7-9 -
TGTGCCAGCAGCTTGACAGTGGGACAGAACTACGAGCAGTACTTC CASSLTVGQNYEQYF TRBJ2-7 many TRBV7-9 TRBD1
TGTGCCAGCAGCCCTACATCTGATGTGAGGAGTGGCTACACCTTC CASSPTSDVRSGYTF TRBJ1-2 - TRBV9 -
TGTGCCAGCAGGACTTTGGCGGAAGGCTCCTACGAGCAGTACTTC CASRTLAEGSYEQYF TRBJ2-7 - TRBV27 -
TGCAGCGTCAGGGGGAGGGCTGAAGCTTTCTTT CSVRGRAEAFF TRBJ1-1 few TRBV29-1 TRBD1
TGTGCCAGCAGCTTGGCCGAGAAGACCCAGTACTTC CASSLAEKTQYF TRBJ2-5 - TRBV5-4 -
TGTGCCAGCCCGACAGGGGGCATGATCAGCGGGGAGCTGTTTTTT CASPTGGMISGELFF TRBJ2-2 - TRBV6-1 TRBD1
TGTGCCTGGACGAAGGGCAGCTACGAGCAGTACTTC CAWTKGSYEQYF TRBJ2-7 - TRBV30 -
TGTGCCAGCAGTTCGCCGGGGGGCAGGACTGAAGCTTTCTTT CASSSPGGRTEAFF TRBJ1-1 few TRBV6-5 -
TGTGCCAGCAGTGGCTGGACACAACAATATGGCTACACCTTC CASSGWTQQYGYTF TRBJ1-2 - TRBV6-6 -
TGTGCCAGCAGTCGGGACCGAGGAAACACTGAAGCTTTCTTT CASSRDRGNTEAFF TRBJ1-1 few TRBV11-2 -
TGTGCCAGCAGCTTGCAAGGCTTAGTGGGAGAGACCCAGTACTTC CASSLQGLVGETQYF TRBJ2-5 - TRBV7-2 -
TGTGCCAGCAGCCAAGAGTACCCCTATAGCAATCAGCCCCAGCATTTT CASSQEYPYSNQPQHF TRBJ1-5 - TRBV4-2 -
TGCGCCAGCAGCCAAGGGTCGGCCAGGGGGAGCAATCAGCCCCAGCATTTT CASSQGSARGSNQPQHF TRBJ1-5 - TRBV4-1 TRBD1
TGTGCCAGCAGTTTACGCCCGGGTGAGGGGAACACTGAAGCTTTCTTT CASSLRPGEGNTEAFF TRBJ1-1 - TRBV27 -
TGTGCCAGCAGCTTGGGGGAGGGGCTGAACACCTTC CASSLGEGLNTF TRBJ1-2 - TRBV11-2 -
TGTGCCAGCAGCCGAGGATCGGGGGGTTTCGATGAGCAGTTCTTC CASSRGSGGFDEQFF TRBJ2-1 - TRBV14 TRBD2
TGTGCCAGCAGCCCTGGTCCAGGGGGGTTCTACGAGCAGTACTTC CASSPGPGGFYEQYF TRBJ2-7 few TRBV5-4 -
TGCAGTGCTCTAGTTTTGGGGGCGCAGTACTTC CSALVLGAQYF TRBJ2-7 once TRBV20-1 -
TGTGCCTGGAGTTTTACAGCAAATCAGCCCCAGCATTTT CAWSFTANQPQHF TRBJ1-5 - TRBV30 -
TGCAGCGTTGGGGGCTGGGGGGTTGAGCAGTTCTTC CSVGGWGVEQFF TRBJ2-1 - TRBV29-1 -